The 5 T cell receptor beta chains below were found in one sample sequenced in a study of metastatic and nonmetastatic thyroid tumors. TCRdb called clones again from the PCR reads with MiXCR. The sample lists about 92,000 clones; about 16% were seen once. There were no patients who had received any treatment before thyroid surgery. What was sequenced was blood. The receptors were gathered from a female donor with papillary thyroid cancer or a benign thyroid nodule (not recorded which). Some clones in this sample may be carry-over from other donors' samples.

This clone was seen ten or more times. The sample contains more than one DNA sequence encoding this CDR3. The chain recombines TRBV10-3 with TRBJ2-2; D ambiguous. Trimming stripped 5 bases from V and 3 bases from J, with 13 bases between. CDR1 and CDR2 from the germline V gene are ENHRY and SYGVKD. CDR3 length: 15 residues. The CDR3 coding sequence is TGTGCCATCAGTCGGGCCGGCCGGGACACCGGGGAGCTGTTTTTT. It codes for CAISRAGRDTGELFF.

This clone came up many times. This rearrangement joins TRBV9 to TRBJ1-2; TRBD1 agrees at 10 bases. CDR1 and CDR2 (germline): SGDLS, YYNGEE. This CDR3 has 15 amino acids. V gave up 5 bases and J gave up 10 bases; unmatched junction bases: 14. The CDR3 coding sequence is TGTGCCAGCAGGCCCGGGACAGGGGTTGGTGATGACTACACCTTC. Its protein product is CASRPGTGVGDDYTF.

This clone was recorded many times. A much larger clonotype is one base distant, so this may be a read error. This chain connects TRBV28 to TRBJ2-7; TRBD1 might be the D (5 bases). Germline lookup yields CDR1 MDHEN and CDR2 SYDVKM. This CDR3 has 14 amino acids. CDR3 nucleotides: TGTGCCAGCAGTTTGATAGGGGCTGGATACGGGCAGTACTTC. As protein: CASSLIGAGYGQYF.

The chain couples TRBV5-4 to TRBJ1-2; D is unresolved. The CDR3 is made up of 15 amino acids. The V end was cut by 3 bases, the J end by 0 bases, with 12 bases between. Germline CDR1 SGHNT, CDR2 YYREEE (reference sequence). The CDR3 loop is CASSSVGQANYGYTF. The DNA of the CDR3 is TGTGCCAGCAGCTCGGTGGGCCAAGCTAACTATGGCTACACCTTC.

The table lists this clone with a few counts. This chain uses TRBV6-2 or TRBV6-3 with TRBJ2-7; 8 nucleotides agree with TRBD2. V lost 0 bases to trimming and J lost 6 bases; unmatched junction nucleotides: 7. Germline V gene data show CDR1 as MNHEY and CDR2 as SVGEGT. The CDR3 contains 15 residues. Written as DNA, the CDR3 is TGTGCCAGCAGTTACTCGGGAGCGGGAGAGGGCGAGCAGTACTTC. Amino acid sequence: CASSYSGAGEGEQYF.